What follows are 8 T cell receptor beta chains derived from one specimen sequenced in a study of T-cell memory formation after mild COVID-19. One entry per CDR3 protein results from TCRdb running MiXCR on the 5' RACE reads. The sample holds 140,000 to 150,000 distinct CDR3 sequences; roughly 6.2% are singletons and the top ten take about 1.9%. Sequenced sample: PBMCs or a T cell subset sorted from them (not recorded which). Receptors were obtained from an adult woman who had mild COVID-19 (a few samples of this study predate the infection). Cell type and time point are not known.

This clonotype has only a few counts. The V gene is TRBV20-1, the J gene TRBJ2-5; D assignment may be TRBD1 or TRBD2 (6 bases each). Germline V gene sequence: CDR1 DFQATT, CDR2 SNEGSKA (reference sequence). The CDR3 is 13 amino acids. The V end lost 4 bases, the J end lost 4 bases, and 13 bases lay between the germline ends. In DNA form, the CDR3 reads TGCAGTGCTATAACAGGGACTCCAGAGACCCAGTACTTC. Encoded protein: CSAITGTPETQYF.

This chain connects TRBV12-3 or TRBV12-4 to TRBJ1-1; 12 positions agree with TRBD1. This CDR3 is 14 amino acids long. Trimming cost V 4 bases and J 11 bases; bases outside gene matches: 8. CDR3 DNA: TGTGCCAGCAGTTGGGGACAGGGGGCACGGTTGGCTTTCTTT. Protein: CASSWGQGARLAFF.

The chain's CDR3 is CSARAAGELFF. In nucleotides, the CDR3 is TGCAGTGCGCGGGCAGCCGGGGAGCTGTTTTTT. The chain combines TRBV20-1 with TRBJ2-2; D is perhaps TRBD2 (5 bases). Germline CDR1 DFQATT, CDR2 SNEGSKA (reference sequence). The CDR3 loop spans 11 amino acids. V was pared by 6 bases and J by 6 bases, with 8 bases between.

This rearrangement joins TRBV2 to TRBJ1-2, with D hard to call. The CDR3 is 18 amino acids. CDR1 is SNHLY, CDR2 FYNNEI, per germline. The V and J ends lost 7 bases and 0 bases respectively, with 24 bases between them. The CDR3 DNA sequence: TGTGCCAGCACTCCCTATGGTCTCGCGAAAAGGGCTAACTATGGCTACACCTTC. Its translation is CASTPYGLAKRANYGYTF.

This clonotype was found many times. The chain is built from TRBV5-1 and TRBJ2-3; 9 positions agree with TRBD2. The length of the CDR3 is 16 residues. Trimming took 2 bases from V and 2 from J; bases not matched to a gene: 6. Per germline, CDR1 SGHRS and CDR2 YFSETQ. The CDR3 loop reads CASSLGLAMTTDTQYF. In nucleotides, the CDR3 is TGCGCCAGCAGCTTAGGACTAGCGATGACCACAGATACGCAGTATTTT.

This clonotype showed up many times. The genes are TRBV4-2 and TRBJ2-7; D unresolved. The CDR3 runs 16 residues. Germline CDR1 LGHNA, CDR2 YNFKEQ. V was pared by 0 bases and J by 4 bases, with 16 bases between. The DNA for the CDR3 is TGTGCCAGCAGCCAAGAAGTCGGTTCCGGGCGATACGAGCAGTACTTC. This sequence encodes CASSQEVGSGRYEQYF.

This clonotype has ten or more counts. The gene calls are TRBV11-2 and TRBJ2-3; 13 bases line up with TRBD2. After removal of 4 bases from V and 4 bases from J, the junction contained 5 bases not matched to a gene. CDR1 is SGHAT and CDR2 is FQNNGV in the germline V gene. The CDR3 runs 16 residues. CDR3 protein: CASSSTSGRRPDTQYF. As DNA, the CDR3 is TGTGCCAGCAGCTCGACTAGCGGGAGGCGCCCAGATACGCAGTATTTT.

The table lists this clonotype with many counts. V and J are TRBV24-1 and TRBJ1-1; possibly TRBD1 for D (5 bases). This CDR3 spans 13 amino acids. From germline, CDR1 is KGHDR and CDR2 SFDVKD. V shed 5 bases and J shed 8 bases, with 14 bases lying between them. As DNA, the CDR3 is TGTGCCACCAGTGCCCACGGGACTTTCGAAGCTTTCTTT. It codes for CATSAHGTFEAFF.